The T cell receptor (beta chain) described here comes from a study of cytomegalovirus exposure and HLA in healthy donors. To note about this clone: Its target is unknown.

General study results and limits: Some V segments (TRBV6-2 and TRBV6-3 among them) were excluded as indistinguishable. Rare sequences made up most TCRs, while some public TCRs were found in many donors. Rates of TCR association differed by HLA locus in a later analysis, with DRB1 highest and HLA-C lowest.

The PCR was carried out with 60 Vbeta primers and 13 Jbeta primers. Original data processing: Later analysis identified roughly 82 million unique TCR beta chains, 9 million to 12 million shared. Profiled with immunoSEQ multiplex PCR; TCRdb holds only in-frame clones, not every one. V and J calls and clone size are copied from that table; D and trimming were computed from the DNA. The sample carries about 59,000 clones, approximately 75% recorded once. CDR1 LGHNA and CDR2 YSLEER come from the germline V gene. V dropped 0 bases and J dropped 3 bases, with 9 bases sitting between them. The length of the CDR3 is 15 residues.

The material sequenced was PBMCs. The chain uses TRBV4-3 and TRBJ1-5, with D perhaps matching TRBD1 (6 bases). This clonotype originated in a man aged 25-45 years in good health and CMV-seropositive. The CDR3 nucleotides are TGCGCCAGCAGCCAAGAGGACAGACCCAATCAGCCCCAGCATTTT. It codes for CASSQEDRPNQPQHF.